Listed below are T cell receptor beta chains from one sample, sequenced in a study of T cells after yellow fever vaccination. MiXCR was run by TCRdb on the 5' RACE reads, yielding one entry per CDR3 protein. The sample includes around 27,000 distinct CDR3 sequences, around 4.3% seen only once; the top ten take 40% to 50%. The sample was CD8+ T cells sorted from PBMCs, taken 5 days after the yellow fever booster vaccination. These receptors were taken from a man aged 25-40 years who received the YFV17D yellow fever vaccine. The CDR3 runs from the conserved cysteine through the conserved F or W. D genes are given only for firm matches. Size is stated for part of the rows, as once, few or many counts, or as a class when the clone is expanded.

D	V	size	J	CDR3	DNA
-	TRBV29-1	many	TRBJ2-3	CSGNNRDFPQDTQYF	TGCAGCGGAAACAACCGGGACTTCCCACAAGATACGCAGTATTTT
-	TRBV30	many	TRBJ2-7	CAWSVAFHEQYF	TGTGCCTGGAGTGTAGCGTTTCACGAGCAGTACTTC
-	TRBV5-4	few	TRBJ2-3	CASSLGVSSTDTQYF	TGTGCCAGCAGCTTGGGGGTTTCTAGCACAGATACGCAGTATTTT
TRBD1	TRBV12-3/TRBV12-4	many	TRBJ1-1	CASTKGTGGEAFF	TGTGCCAGCACCAAGGGGACAGGGGGTGAAGCTTTCTTT
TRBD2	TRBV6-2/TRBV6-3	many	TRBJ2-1	CASSYTLAGIYNEQFF	TGTGCCAGCAGTTACACCCTAGCGGGCATCTACAATGAGCAGTTCTTC
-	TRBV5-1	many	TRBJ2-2	CASSLPDGAHTGELFF	TGCGCCAGCAGCTTGCCCGACGGAGCCCACACCGGGGAGCTGTTTTTT
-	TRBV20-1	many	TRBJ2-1	CSARDYLVGNEQFF	TGCAGTGCTAGAGACTACCTCGTGGGCAATGAGCAGTTCTTC
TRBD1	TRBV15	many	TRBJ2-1	CATSVWDSPLDSYNEQFF	TGTGCCACCAGCGTATGGGACAGCCCTCTCGACTCATACAATGAGCAGTTCTTC
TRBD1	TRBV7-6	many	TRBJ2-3	CASSLPSTGQGIDTQYF	TGTGCCAGCAGCTTACCTAGTACGGGACAGGGGATAGATACGCAGTATTTT
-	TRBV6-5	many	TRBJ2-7	CASSFLGPLNSYEQYF	TGTGCCAGCAGTTTCCTCGGGCCCTTAAACTCCTACGAGCAGTACTTC
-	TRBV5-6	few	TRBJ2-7	CASSWGTSGTGYEQYF	TGTGCCAGCAGCTGGGGGACTTCTGGAACAGGCTACGAGCAGTACTTC
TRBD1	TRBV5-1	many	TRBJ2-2	CASSFTGGETGELFF	TGCGCCAGCAGCTTCACAGGGGGCGAAACCGGGGAGCTGTTTTTT
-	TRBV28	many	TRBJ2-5	CASSRGRGFQETQYF	TGTGCCAGCAGTCGAGGGAGGGGGTTTCAAGAGACCCAGTACTTC
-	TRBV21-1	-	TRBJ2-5	CASSKNLGTDFPFPQETQYF	TGTGCCAGCAGCAAAAACCTCGGGACTGACTTCCCATTCCCCCAAGAGACCCAGTACTTC
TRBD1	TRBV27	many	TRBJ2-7	CASSPGTGVGEQYF	TGTGCCAGCAGTCCCGGGACAGGGGTGGGGGAGCAGTACTTC
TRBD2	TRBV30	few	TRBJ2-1	CAWDAAGNFEQFF	TGTGCCTGGGACGCAGCGGGGAACTTTGAGCAGTTCTTC
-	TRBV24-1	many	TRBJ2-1	CATSDPSGNEQFF	TGTGCCACCAGTGATCCCTCGGGGAATGAGCAGTTCTTC